These T cell receptor beta chains were read from a single sample in a study of cytomegalovirus exposure and HLA in healthy donors. Sequencing was performed with immunoSEQ multiplex PCR; in TCRdb, only in-frame clones are kept and a portion is missing. The sample holds around 150,000 clones, approximately 80% seen once. The sample was PBMCs. The source is a woman aged 45-59 years in good health and CMV-seronegative. CDR3s include the opening cysteine and the closing phenylalanine or tryptophan. Fields, in order: CDR3 DNA, CDR3 protein, V gene, clone size, D gene, J gene. A D gene is named only where the DNA matches it firmly. The size field is filled for only some rows; it gives once, few, many or a size class.

TGTGCCAGCAGCGTACAGGGGTTTAGCAATCAGCCCCAGCATTTT	CASSVQGFSNQPQHF	TRBV9	-	-	TRBJ1-5
TGTGCCAGCTCAGCAAAGCTGGGAGACCAAGGCTCTGGGGCCAACGTCCTGACTTTC	CASSAKLGDQGSGANVLTF	TRBV18	-	-	TRBJ2-6
TGTGCCAGCTCCTCTAACAGTGCTAATGAAAAACTGTTTTTT	CASSSNSANEKLFF	TRBV18	once	-	TRBJ1-4
TGTGCCAGTAGTATACGCGACTCAGCCACGGGTTATGGCTACACCTTC	CASSIRDSATGYGYTF	TRBV19	-	-	TRBJ1-2
TGTGCCAGCAGATTATCCATGAACACTGAAGCTTTCTTT	CASRLSMNTEAFF	TRBV7-2	-	-	TRBJ1-1
TGTGCCAGCACCCTTCGAAACATGAACTATGGCTACACCTTC	CASTLRNMNYGYTF	TRBV2	-	-	TRBJ1-2
TGCGCCAGCAGCCAAGATCAGTCCTCTGGGGCCAACGTCCTGACTTTC	CASSQDQSSGANVLTF	TRBV4-3	-	-	TRBJ2-6
TGTGCCAGCAGTTGGACAGGGTCGTGGGCAAATGAGCAGTTCTTC	CASSWTGSWANEQFF	TRBV7-9	-	TRBD1	TRBJ2-1
TGTGCCAGCAGCCCCGGGGGGGGCCACTATGGCTACACCTTC	CASSPGGGHYGYTF	TRBV25-1	-	-	TRBJ1-2
TGTGCCAGCTCACCAGTGGGGGGGATGGCGGACTATGGCTACACCTTC	CASSPVGGMADYGYTF	TRBV18	-	-	TRBJ1-2
TGTGCCAGCAGCTTAGTGGGACTAGCGGCCGAGCAGTTCTTC	CASSLVGLAAEQFF	TRBV7-2	-	TRBD2	TRBJ2-1
TGTGCCAGCAGCAAGGGCCTAGCGCAATACAATGAGCAGTTCTTC	CASSKGLAQYNEQFF	TRBV11-3	many	-	TRBJ2-1
TGTGCCAGCAGCTTGAGGGGGCCCCGCTACGAGCAGTACTTC	CASSLRGPRYEQYF	TRBV5-6	-	TRBD1	TRBJ2-7
TGTGCCAGCTCAAGACAGGGGGGGACTAATGAAAAACTGTTTTTT	CASSRQGGTNEKLFF	TRBV18	-	TRBD1	TRBJ1-4
TGTGCCAGCAGCATATCCGGGACAGGGGGGTTTAGGGCTTTCTTT	CASSISGTGGFRAFF	TRBV5-5	-	TRBD1	TRBJ1-1
TGTGCCAGCAGCTTACCCCAGGTGGGTGGCTACACCTTC	CASSLPQVGGYTF	TRBV7-9	-	-	TRBJ1-2
TGTGCCAGCCGAACCCCGGGACTAGGGACAGATACGCAGTATTTT	CASRTPGLGTDTQYF	TRBV18	-	TRBD2	TRBJ2-3
TGTGCCAGCAGCGCGGGACAGGGGAACACTGAAGCTTTCTTT	CASSAGQGNTEAFF	TRBV9	once	TRBD1	TRBJ1-1
TGTGCCAGCAGCTCGGGGGGGGTGCCGGGCATTCAGTACTTC	CASSSGGVPGIQYF	TRBV7-8	-	TRBD2	TRBJ2-4
TGTGCCAGCAGTGATGGTCCCAGGGGCGATCGCTACACCTTC	CASSDGPRGDRYTF	TRBV25-1	once	-	TRBJ1-2
TGTGCCAGCGGTAACCTGGACAGAAGCACAGATACGCAGTATTTT	CASGNLDRSTDTQYF	TRBV25-1	-	-	TRBJ2-3
TGTGCCAGCAGCTTGGGGACTAGCGGGAGTCAGTATTTT	CASSLGTSGSQYF	TRBV5-8	-	TRBD2	TRBJ2-3
TGCGCCAGCAGCTCAGGGGAAAGCACAGATACGCAGTATTTT	CASSSGESTDTQYF	TRBV5-1	-	-	TRBJ2-3
TGTGCCAGCAGCTTAGTTGGCAGTAAGAACACCGGGGAGCTGTTTTTT	CASSLVGSKNTGELFF	TRBV11-3	-	-	TRBJ2-2
TGTGCCAGCAGCATTTCCGGGACTAGCGGTTACGAGCAGTACTTC	CASSISGTSGYEQYF	TRBV9	-	TRBD2	TRBJ2-7
TGTGCCAGCAGCTTAATTTTTGGTGCTAACAATGAGCAGTTCTTC	CASSLIFGANNEQFF	TRBV7-3	-	-	TRBJ2-1
TGTGCCAGCTCACTCAGAGGACAGGGTGATAATTCACCCCTCCACTTT	CASSLRGQGDNSPLHF	TRBV18	-	TRBD1	TRBJ1-6
TGTGCCAGCAGCCGACTGAGGACAGGTCAAAACACTGAAGCTTTCTTT	CASSRLRTGQNTEAFF	TRBV27	-	TRBD1	TRBJ1-1
TGTGCTAGTGGTTTGGAGGGGAATGTTGGCTACACCTTC	CASGLEGNVGYTF	TRBV12-5	-	-	TRBJ1-2
TGTGCCAGCAGCTTAGGCGGGGTGGAGACCCAGTACTTC	CASSLGGVETQYF	TRBV7-9	once	-	TRBJ2-5
TGTGCCAGCAGTTACGGGACTAGCGACGGCAATGAGCAGTTCTTC	CASSYGTSDGNEQFF	TRBV6-6	-	TRBD2	TRBJ2-1
TGTGCCAGCAGACCCCTACAGGGGGACAATCAGCCCCAGCATTTT	CASRPLQGDNQPQHF	TRBV27	-	TRBD1	TRBJ1-5
TGTGCCATCAGTGAGTCGATGGAGGGGGCAAATGAAAAACTGTTTTTT	CAISESMEGANEKLFF	TRBV10-3	few	TRBD1	TRBJ1-4
TGCAGTGCTAGAAGAGCTGATGAAGCTTTCTTT	CSARRADEAFF	TRBV20-1	once	-	TRBJ1-1
TGTGCCAGCAGCTTAGGTGGACAGTACTACGAGCAGTACTTC	CASSLGGQYYEQYF	TRBV7-2	-	-	TRBJ2-7
TGTGCCAGTATTGAAGGCGGGACAGGGTCTCATGGCTACACCTTC	CASIEGGTGSHGYTF	TRBV19	-	TRBD1	TRBJ1-2
TGCGCCAGCAGCCAAGACCTTACTAGCGGCGGGGCGGGAGAGACCCAGTACTTC	CASSQDLTSGGAGETQYF	TRBV4-3	-	TRBD2	TRBJ2-5
TGCACCAGCAGACCGCCGGGACAGAACTATGGCTACACCTTC	CTSRPPGQNYGYTF	TRBV5-1	-	TRBD1	TRBJ1-2
TGTGCCAGTAGGATCTTAAGTGTCGGTGAGCAGTTCTTC	CASRILSVGEQFF	TRBV19	-	-	TRBJ2-1
TGTGCCAGCAGGCAGGCTGGGGCCAACGTCCTGACTTTC	CASRQAGANVLTF	TRBV27	-	-	TRBJ2-6
TGTGCCATCTTCAGGGTTCCGGAATGGGGCTACACCTTC	CAIFRVPEWGYTF	TRBV2	-	-	TRBJ1-2
TGTGCCAGCAGCTTGGGCAGGGAGACCCAGTACTTC	CASSLGRETQYF	TRBV7-2	once	-	TRBJ2-5
TGTGCCAGCAGCTGGTTCGACAGGGTTTCCTACGAGCAGTACTTC	CASSWFDRVSYEQYF	TRBV5-6	few	TRBD1	TRBJ2-7
TGTGCCAGCAGTTTTCCCAGGGGCGACTCCTACGAGCAGTACTTC	CASSFPRGDSYEQYF	TRBV28	-	-	TRBJ2-7
TGTGCCAGCAGCCGCGACAGGGGACAGAAGGAGACCCAGTACTTC	CASSRDRGQKETQYF	TRBV28	few	TRBD1	TRBJ2-5
TGTGCCAGCAGTTTCCCCACTAGCGGGTTCCTCCGAGGGTCTTACAATGAGCAGTTCTTC	CASSFPTSGFLRGSYNEQFF	TRBV28	-	TRBD2	TRBJ2-1
TGTGCCAGCAGCTCCGGGACAGGGGGCTCCTACGAGCAGTACTTC	CASSSGTGGSYEQYF	TRBV7-7	once	TRBD1	TRBJ2-7
TGTGCCAGTAGTATAGATCATACAGGGACCTACGAGCAGTACTTC	CASSIDHTGTYEQYF	TRBV19	once	-	TRBJ2-7
TGTGCCAGTAGTATCCCAGCAGGGGCGCGAAATCAGCCCCAGCATTTT	CASSIPAGARNQPQHF	TRBV19	-	-	TRBJ1-5
TGTGCCAGCTCACCATATGTCAGGGGGAACCAAGAGACCCAGTACTTC	CASSPYVRGNQETQYF	TRBV18	-	TRBD1	TRBJ2-5